This TCR beta chain is from a study of blood T cell repertoires in COVID-19. Study-level information: Donors in the United States, Italy and Spain gave samples during acute or convalescent COVID-19.

Patients in Seattle were enrolled during active infection, then followed longitudinally. As handled by the study authors: Nucleated cell number was recorded as an estimate derived from reference gene primer amplification. Measured with immunoSEQ multiplex PCR; TCRdb has only the in-frame clones, and not every one. V and J calls and clone size follow that table, whereas D and trimming were derived from the DNA. The data hold nearly 350,000 clones, with about 87% observed a single time. This CDR3 spans 16 amino acids. Germline trimming cut 3 bases from V and 5 bases from J; bases unmatched to any gene: 6. The germline CDR1 and CDR2 sequences are SEHNR and FQNEAQ (reference sequence).

The TCR was taken from a woman in her forties or fifties with COVID-19, enrolled during active disease. Source material: peripheral blood. J is TRBJ2-5 and V is TRBV7-9; 13 nucleotides agree with TRBD2. The CDR3 protein is CASSFGLAGDAETQYF. The CDR3 nucleotides are TGTGCCAGCAGCTTCGGACTAGCGGGAGATGCGGAGACCCAGTACTTC.